The rows below give T cell receptor beta chains drawn from one sample of a study of T cells after yellow fever vaccination. Each CDR3 protein is one row after TCRdb ran MiXCR on the 5' RACE reads. The top ten hold 15% to 20% of the sample, which has a few hundred thousand distinct CDR3 sequences, approximately 7% seen once. This sample comprised PBMCs, obtained more than 35 days after the first yellow fever vaccination. Receptors were obtained from a man aged 18 to 30 who received the YFV17D yellow fever vaccine. Each CDR3 is given with its conserved first and last residue. Each record gives: CDR3 length, J gene, clone size, V gene, CDR3 protein. Clone size, where shown, is once, few, many, or a class for clones that have expanded.

13 TRBJ1-1 many TRBV20-1 CSAPQGGRTEAFF
15 TRBJ2-6 few TRBV7-9 CASSSDRAGANVLTF
12 TRBJ2-1 . TRBV20-1 CSAKTGVDEQFF
15 TRBJ1-4 many TRBV7-8 CASSRQGAANEKLFF
17 TRBJ2-3 . TRBV4-2 CASSQDRGGDRTDTQYF
14 TRBJ1-5 few TRBV12-3/TRBV12-4 CASSFDGGHQPQHF
15 TRBJ1-5 few TRBV4-3 CASSQERRSNQPQHF
15 TRBJ2-1 few TRBV6-4 CASSDPRGGRCEQFF
15 TRBJ2-6 many TRBV7-2 CASRKGGSGANVLTF
13 TRBJ2-1 . TRBV27 CASSLLRAQQQFF
15 TRBJ2-1 few TRBV6-1 CASTLSIGPYNEQFF
13 TRBJ2-5 . TRBV7-2 CASSRPAQETQYF
14 TRBJ1-4 . TRBV12-3/TRBV12-4 CASSVRGAAEKLFF
16 TRBJ1-1 few TRBV10-3 CAIRANRQGEGTEAFF
17 TRBJ2-6 . TRBV15 CATSRDSSRSGANVLTF
14 TRBJ2-5 . TRBV18 CASSPGQPGETQYF
19 TRBJ2-1 many TRBV18 CASSPPGRGASSPYNEQFF
18 TRBJ1-5 . TRBV19 CASRTHAGGAPLSQPQHF
15 TRBJ1-2 many TRBV4-1 CASSQEKAGDYGYTF
15 TRBJ2-5 . TRBV20-1 CSARDRLAGVETQYF
16 TRBJ2-1 many TRBV6-1 CASSGWTGGQFNEQFF
13 TRBJ2-3 few TRBV29-1 CSVVGGLTDTQYF
12 TRBJ2-3 many TRBV29-1 CSVEPQTDTQYF
16 TRBJ2-3 . TRBV5-4 CASSSPSDGRADTQYF
18 TRBJ1-2 . TRBV6-5 CASSFIPLQGQSNYGYTF
12 TRBJ1-2 . TRBV29-1 CSAIPGTAGYTF
12 TRBJ1-2 . TRBV20-1 CSALQGRYGYTF
15 TRBJ2-3 . TRBV5-4 CASSFLAGAPDTQYF
14 TRBJ1-2 . TRBV5-4 CASSLLGGNYGYTF
16 TRBJ2-4 . TRBV5-1 CASSGLALEGKNIQYF
11 TRBJ1-3 few TRBV10-3 CAADSGNTIYF
14 TRBJ2-5 few TRBV3-1 CASSHRLEGETQYF
14 TRBJ1-1 many TRBV5-4 CASSWTDRGAEAFF
12 TRBJ2-2 . TRBV6-5 CASSLGGRELFF